This T cell receptor (beta chain) was sequenced during a study of OX40 agonist ivuxolimab in advanced cancers. Findings and caveats of the study: Circulating CD4+ and CD8+ T cells showed clonal expansion by week 6 at 0.1 to 3.0 mg/kg.

Libraries were prepared by immunoSEQ multiplex PCR; TCRdb keeps only in-frame clonotypes and omits some of them. The table shows some 60,000 clones, with about 86% occurring only once. A remark on this clone: The antigen remains unidentified.

This TCR was sampled from an adult with an advanced solid tumor such as melanoma, head and neck, liver or kidney cancer. The sequencing here drew on CD4+ or CD8+ T cells sorted from blood, taken in a trial of the OX40 agonist ivuxolimab.

Here the CDR3 reads CASSVGINQPQHF. In DNA form, the CDR3 reads TGTGCCAGCAGCGTAGGAATCAATCAGCCCCAGCATTTT. The rearrangement joins TRBV9 to TRBJ1-5; D ambiguous. Germline CDR1 is SGDLS and CDR2 is YYNGEE. The CDR3 totals 13 residues. Trimming removed 0 bases at V and 3 bases at J, with 4 bases between.